Detailed here is one T cell receptor beta chain. This clonotype was counted only a few times. The clone's antigen remains unknown. Within one base of it there is no much larger clone, and no base qualities were kept. The library was built by means of RT-PCR. Sequencing instrument: Illumina HiSeq 2500. TCRdb reprocessing: public reads trimmed at Q25 with fastp, clones called with MiXCR, in-frame beta chains kept. Each entry merges the rows of one CDR3 protein and shows their most common DNA and genes. For this sample there are under 750,000 distinct CDR3 sequences; around 11% appear just once. The biggest ten clones account for roughly a tenth of the sample. The data derive from a study of response to subunit inactivated influenza vaccine (dated by TCRdb to the late 2010s). With respect to the entire study: To follow how T cells responded to a trivalent subunit inactivated influenza vaccine, the researchers relied on deep quantitative profiling of the T cell receptor repertoire.

On the study overall, not on this receptor specifically: According to the authors, only a limited number of new T cells may be recruited by each seasonal influenza vaccination.

The germline V gene yields LGHNA for CDR1 and YSLEER for CDR2. V drops 1 base and J drops 5 bases, leaving 13 bases in between. Its CDR3 holds 15 amino acids, cysteine through phenylalanine. The retained sequence is limited to the CDR3, 45 bases, with the frame set at the first base. The sequence derives from a man between 45 and 60 years old who received an inactivated influenza vaccine. Donor details come from another sample of the same person, matched by shared clones. The chain was built from TRBV4-3 and TRBJ2-3; the D gene is not confidently resolved. Specimen: PBMCs from blood, collected on the day of vaccination. The CDR3 in this case is CASSQVGSHKDTQYF. The DNA is TGCGCCAGCAGCCAAGTAGGGTCCCATAAAGATACGCAGTATTTT.